The next 17 T cell receptor beta chains were all read from a single sample in a study of chemoradiotherapy in HPV16-positive cancers. TCRdb's copy holds only in-frame clones and misses some; the assay was immunoSEQ multiplex PCR. The repertoire holds roughly 12,000 clones, 72% seen once, with 8.3% in the top ten. Sampling was carried out from a patient who underwent chemoradiotherapy. Receptor source: a human donor with HPV-associated anogenital cancer.

This chain links TRBV9 with TRBJ2-3; 8 positions match TRBD1. Germline values: CDR1 SGDLS, CDR2 YYNGEE. V was pared by 4 bases and J by 2 bases, with 6 bases of the junction left unmatched. This CDR3 is built from 15 residues. The CDR3 is CASSPRTGFTDTQYF. CDR3 DNA: TGTGCCAGCAGCCCCCGGACAGGGTTCACAGATACGCAGTATTTT.

The chain joins TRBV14 to TRBJ1-2, with unresolved D. The V gene lost 4 bases and the J gene lost 2 bases, with 11 bases spanning the gap. This CDR3 comprises 14 residues. Germline V CDR1 and CDR2: SGHDN, FVKESK. The CDR3 sequence is CASSPSQTNYGYTF. As DNA, the CDR3 is TGTGCCAGCAGCCCCTCCCAGACCAACTATGGCTACACCTTC.

The chain employs TRBV19 and TRBJ1-2; TRBD1 matches 8 bases. The CDR3 consists of 15 residues. Unmatched junction bases numbered 14, after V lost 6 bases and J lost 8 bases. The V gene's germline CDR1 is LNHDA and CDR2 SQIVND (reference sequence). CDR3 residues: CASRRPGTGREGYTF. The DNA for the CDR3 is TGTGCCAGTAGGAGACCCGGGACAGGACGGGAGGGCTACACCTTC.

The V call is TRBV28, the J call TRBJ2-7, with D possibly being TRBD1 (5 bases). Trimming took 0 bases from V and 5 from J, leaving 14 bases between them. The germline CDR1 and CDR2 sequences are MDHEN and SYDVKM. The CDR3 contains 15 residues. The DNA of the CDR3 is TGTGCCAGCAGTTTATGGGCAGGGCCTAGGAACGAGCAGTACTTC. Residues: CASSLWAGPRNEQYF.

CDR3 loop: CASSQRTSGSIMGTGELFF. CDR3 nucleotides: TGTGCCAGCAGCCAAAGGACTAGCGGGAGTATTATGGGCACCGGGGAGCTGTTTTTT. The V and J genes are TRBV5-8 and TRBJ2-2; 13 bases are shared with TRBD2. The CDR3 length is 19 residues. Germline loops: CDR1 SGHTS, CDR2 YDEGEE. The V gene end was trimmed by 4 bases and the J gene end by 4 bases; junction bases not matched to a gene: 13. Supplemented by reference TRBV5-8 and TRBJ2-2, the full variable domain reads EAGVTQSPTHLIKTRGQQATLRCSPISGHTSVYWYQQALGLGLQFLLWYDEGEERNRGNFPPRFSGRQFPNYSSELNVNALELEDSALYLCASSQRTSGSIMGTGELFFGEGSRLTVL.

V and J are TRBV28 and TRBJ2-7; 7 positions match TRBD1. Unmatched junction bases numbered 10, after V lost 8 bases and J lost 6 bases. The CDR3 runs to 13 residues. Germline V gene sequence: CDR1 MDHEN, CDR2 SYDVKM. The CDR3 spells CASARQGASEQYF. CDR3 DNA sequence: TGTGCCAGCGCGAGACAGGGAGCGAGCGAGCAGTACTTC.

The V and J genes are TRBV18 and TRBJ1-5; D uncertain. V lost 5 bases and J 4 bases, leaving 9 bases between the germline ends. CDR1 is KGHSH, CDR2 LQKENI, per germline. The CDR3 totals 13 residues. CDR3 amino acids: CASSSWPNQPQHF. Here the CDR3 DNA reads TGTGCCAGCTCAAGCTGGCCGAATCAGCCCCAGCATTTT.

This clone was seen a few times. The chain combines TRBV27 with TRBJ1-2; no definite D call. V lost 4 bases and J 7 bases, leaving 10 bases between the germline ends. Germline lookup yields CDR1 MNHEY and CDR2 SMNVEV (reference sequence). The CDR3 length is 12 residues. The CDR3 DNA follows: TGTGCCAGCAGTTCAGCGGGCATTGGCTACACCTTC. It is translated as CASSSAGIGYTF.

The V gene is TRBV6-6, the J gene TRBJ2-6; D is uncertain. Trimming shortened V by 6 bases and J by 4 bases, and 16 bases separated the two germline ends. The V gene's germline CDR1 is MNHNY and CDR2 SVGAGI (reference sequence). This CDR3 has 16 residues. CDR3: CASRPVRTSGANVLTF. For the CDR3, the DNA is TGTGCCAGCAGGCCTGTCAGGACGTCCGGGGCCAACGTCCTGACTTTC.

This chain uses TRBV6-5 with TRBJ2-7; 9 bases match TRBD1. The CDR3 length is 14 residues. Trimming removed 5 bases from V and 4 bases from J; junction bases left unmatched: 6. Germline CDR1 is MNHEY and CDR2 is SVGAGI. In nucleotides, the CDR3 is TGTGCCAGCAGTGTACAGGGGGCTGGTTACGAGCAGTACTTC. Encoded protein: CASSVQGAGYEQYF.

J is TRBJ2-7 and V is TRBV27; 9 bases are shared with TRBD2. J lost 3 bases, V lost 6 bases, and 12 bases had no gene match. Germline lookup yields CDR1 MNHEY and CDR2 SMNVEV (reference sequence). This CDR3 is 16 amino acids long. CDR3 nucleotides: TGTGCCAGCAGACCCTTAGCGGGAGTGATTAACTACGAGCAGTACTTC. Protein: CASRPLAGVINYEQYF.

J is TRBJ1-2 and V is TRBV2, with D unresolved. The CDR3 totals 12 residues. CDR1 is SNHLY, CDR2 FYNNEI, per germline. Trimming left V 6 bases short and J 2 bases short, with 7 bases between. The CDR3 sequence: CASRLGNYGYTF. DNA for the CDR3: TGTGCCAGCAGGCTGGGGAACTATGGCTACACCTTC.

The chain couples TRBV28 to TRBJ1-4, with 10 bases identical to TRBD1. CDR3 length: 15 amino acids. Germline CDR1 is MDHEN and CDR2 is SYDVKM. V shed 2 bases, J shed 11 bases, and the junction held 8 bases outside the gene matches. The CDR3 DNA reads as TGTGCCAGCAGTTTAGGGGGACAGGGGATTTGGAAACTGTTTTTT. The encoded protein is CASSLGGQGIWKLFF.

This clone was seen more than once but under ten times. This rearrangement joins TRBV6-1 to TRBJ2-7; D is unclear. Per the germline V gene, CDR1 is MNHNS and CDR2 is SASEGT. Trimming shortened V by 5 bases and J by 0 bases, and 14 bases separated the two germline ends. This CDR3 comprises 15 residues. The CDR3 loop is CASSPDLSSSYEQYF. CDR3 nucleotides: TGTGCCAGCAGTCCCGACCTTTCCAGCTCCTACGAGCAGTACTTC.

This rearrangement joins TRBV6-5 to TRBJ1-4, with TRBD1 matching 9 bases. The V gene's germline CDR1 is MNHEY and CDR2 SVGAGI. Unmatched junction bases numbered 7, after V lost 8 bases and J lost 6 bases. The CDR3 spans 14 residues. CDR3: CASRKGTGHEKLFF. The CDR3 DNA sequence: TGTGCCAGCCGCAAAGGGACAGGGCATGAAAAACTGTTTTTT.

This clone was observed a few times. This sequence joins TRBV18 and TRBJ2-3, with 8 bases fitting TRBD1. CDR3 length: 15 amino acids. J lost 6 bases, V lost 3 bases, and 8 bases had no gene match. Germline loops: CDR1 KGHSH, CDR2 LQKENI. CDR3 amino acids: CASSPRRTGWDTQYF. In DNA, the CDR3 is TGTGCCAGCTCACCTCGAAGGACAGGGTGGGATACGCAGTATTTT.

This chain links TRBV10-3 with TRBJ2-7; D remains unclear. Germline V CDR1 and CDR2: ENHRY, SYGVKD. This CDR3 contains 13 residues. The V end lost 3 bases, the J end lost 0 bases, and 6 bases lay between the germline ends. CDR3 amino acids: CAISDYSSYEQYF. In nucleotides, the CDR3 is TGTGCCATCAGTGATTATAGCTCCTACGAGCAGTACTTC.